This TCR beta chain was sequenced for a study of cytomegalovirus exposure and HLA in healthy donors. Primers included in the PCR were 60 Vbeta and 13 Jbeta primers. The assay was immunoSEQ multiplex PCR, and TCRdb's table has in-frame clones only and misses some. The sample totals some 120,000 clones. The V segment lost 3 bases and the J segment 5 bases; nucleotides outside the gene matches: 10. The CDR3 sequence is 16 residues long. In germline, CDR1 is SQVTM, CDR2 ANQGSEA. The specimen sequenced was PBMCs. The chain couples TRBV29-1 to TRBJ2-7, with 13 bases that match TRBD2. The origin of this receptor is a man aged 25-45 years in good health and CMV-seronegative. As DNA, the CDR3 is TGCAGCGTTGAGGCCGGACTAGCGGGAGACATCGACGAGCAGTACTTC. It is translated as CSVEAGLAGDIDEQYF.